The 7 T cell receptor beta chains reported below all come from one sample, sequenced in a study of PD-L1 blockade in urothelial cancer. Method: immunoSEQ multiplex PCR; TCRdb's copy keeps in-frame clones and lacks some. Here the sample spans tens of thousands of clones, about 90% being singletons. Time point of the sample: peripheral blood 6 weeks after treatment start. The sequenced sample was PBMCs, obtained around atezolizumab (anti-PD-L1) treatment. The source is a man aged 60 to 75 with urothelial cancer.

V and J are TRBV7-2 and TRBJ1-3, with a weak D call TRBD1 (5 bases). The ends were cut back, 5 bases at V and 6 bases at J, with 11 bases in the middle. In germline, CDR1 is SGHTA, CDR2 FQGNSA. The CDR3 is 13 amino acids. Here the CDR3 reads CASSHDRENTIYF. CDR3 sequence (DNA): TGTGCCAGCAGCCATGACAGAGAAAACACCATATATTTT.

The CDR3 DNA is TGTGCCAGCAGTTTATCGAACAGATTGGGGAACACTGAAGCTTTCTTT. It encodes CASSLSNRLGNTEAFF. The V call is TRBV27, the J call TRBJ1-1; D gene ambiguous. In germline, CDR1 is MNHEY, CDR2 SMNVEV (reference sequence). This CDR3 is built from 16 residues. Trimming took off 0 bases at V and 1 base at J, with 12 bases between the two ends.

This sequence joins TRBV5-4 and TRBJ2-5, with TRBD2 matching over 7 bases. The CDR3 is 12 residues long. Trimming at V came to 2 bases and at J to 7 bases, leaving 2 bases not matched to a gene. The germline gives CDR1 SGHNT, CDR2 YYREEE (reference sequence). In nucleotides, the CDR3 is TGTGCCAGCAGCTTCTGGGGGGGGACCCAGTACTTC. Translation gives CASSFWGGTQYF.

The chain employs TRBV9 and TRBJ2-3, with 8 bases lining up with TRBD2. CDR1 and CDR2 from the germline V gene are SGDLS and YYNGEE. V lost 5 bases and J lost 0; bases outside the gene matches: 5. This CDR3 contains 15 residues. The DNA of the CDR3 is TGTGCCAGCAGACGGGGGGGGATAAGCACAGATACGCAGTATTTT. The encoded protein is CASRRGGISTDTQYF. Full variable domain (remainder filled in from reference TRBV9 and TRBJ2-3): DSGVTQTPKHLITATGQRVTLRCSPRSGDLSVYWYQQSLDQGLQFLIQYYNGEERAKGNILERFSAQQFPDLHSELNLSSLELGDSALYFCASRRGGISTDTQYFGPGTRLTVL.

This rearrangement joins TRBV5-8 to TRBJ2-7, with D maybe TRBD2 (6 bases). Germline CDR1 reads SGHTS; CDR2 reads YDEGEE. The length of the CDR3 is 16 residues. V lost 4 bases to trimming and J lost 3 bases, with 20 bases between them. CDR3 residues: CASSPPGWDSGYEQYF. The CDR3 nucleotides are TGTGCCAGCAGCCCCCCTGGGTGGGACTCCGGCTACGAGCAGTACTTC.

This rearrangement joins TRBV27 to TRBJ2-7, with TRBD2 matching 11 bases. CDR1 MNHEY and CDR2 SMNVEV come from the germline V gene (reference sequence). CDR3 length: 15 residues. The V gene end was trimmed by 3 bases and the J gene end by 6 bases; junction bases not matched to a gene: 7. The CDR3 region has the DNA TGTGCCAGCAGTTTTAATAGCGGGAGGGTCACCGAGCAGTACTTC. Its protein product is CASSFNSGRVTEQYF.

The rearrangement joins TRBV18 to TRBJ2-1; possible D gene TRBD2, 6 bases. The V end was cut by 3 bases, the J end by 7 bases, with 13 bases between. Germline V gene data show CDR1 as KGHSH and CDR2 as LQKENI. The CDR3 totals 14 residues. The CDR3 region is CASSPNREKNEQFF. The CDR3 coding sequence is TGTGCCAGCTCACCCAATCGGGAGAAGAATGAGCAGTTCTTC.